Shown below are 3 T cell receptor beta chains from a single sample sequenced in a study of cytomegalovirus exposure and HLA in healthy donors. Sequencing used immunoSEQ multiplex PCR; TCRdb keeps in-frame clones, though not all of them. The sample records 100,000 to 150,000 clones, roughly 82% being singletons. Specimen: PBMCs. The receptor source for this set is a man aged 18-30 years in good health and CMV-seronegative.

The chain carries TRBV6-4 and TRBJ2-2; 7 positions agree with TRBD1. Germline CDR1 MRHNA, CDR2 SNTAGT. V lost 2 bases to trimming and J lost 5 bases; unmatched junction nucleotides: 2. The CDR3 length is 14 residues. The CDR3 DNA reads TGTGCCAGCAGTGACAGGGGGCAAACCGGGGAGCTGTTTTTT. Protein product: CASSDRGQTGELFF.

This clone was counted once. CDR3 nucleotides: TGTGCCAGTAGTAGGACAGGGGGCGACACCGGGGAGCTGTTTTTT. Amino acids: CASSRTGGDTGELFF. This chain links TRBV19 with TRBJ2-2, with TRBD1 matching 11 bases. The CDR3 loop spans 15 amino acids. The V gene end was trimmed by 4 bases and the J gene end by 3 bases; junction bases not matched to a gene: 1. In germline, CDR1 is LNHDA, CDR2 SQIVND (reference sequence).

The chain links TRBV2 to TRBJ2-3, with D perhaps TRBD1 (5 bases). Germline V gives CDR1 SNHLY, CDR2 FYNNEI. The CDR3 totals 14 residues. V was trimmed by 5 bases and J by 3 bases, leaving 12 bases between them. CDR3 sequence reads: CASSLGVRTDTQYF. The CDR3 nucleotides are TGTGCCAGCAGTCTAGGGGTGAGGACAGATACGCAGTATTTT. The full variable domain, its missing parts supplied by reference TRBV2 and TRBJ2-3, is EPEVTQTPSHQVTQMGQEVILRCVPISNHLYFYWYRQILGQKVEFLVSFYNNEISEKSEIFDDQFSVERPDGSNFTLKIRSTKLEDSAMYFCASSLGVRTDTQYFGPGTRLTVL.